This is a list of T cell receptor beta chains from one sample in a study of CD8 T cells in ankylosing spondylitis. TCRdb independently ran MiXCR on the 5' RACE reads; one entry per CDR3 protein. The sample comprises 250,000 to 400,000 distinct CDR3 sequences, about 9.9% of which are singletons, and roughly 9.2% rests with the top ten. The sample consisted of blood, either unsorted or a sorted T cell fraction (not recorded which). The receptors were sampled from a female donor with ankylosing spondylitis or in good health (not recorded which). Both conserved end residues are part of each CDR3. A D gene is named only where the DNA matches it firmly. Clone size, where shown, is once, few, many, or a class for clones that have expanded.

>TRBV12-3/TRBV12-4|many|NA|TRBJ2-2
CASSLVEVGELFF
TGTGCCAGCAGTTTAGTTGAGGTCGGGGAGCTGTTTTTT
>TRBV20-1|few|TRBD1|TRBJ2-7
CSACPGGGIEYEQYF
TGCAGTGCTTGCCCAGGGGGCGGGATAGAGTACGAGCAGTACTTC
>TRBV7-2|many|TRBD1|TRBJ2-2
CASSLVPGQGVGELFF
TGTGCCAGCAGCTTAGTCCCGGGACAGGGGGTCGGGGAGCTGTTTTTT
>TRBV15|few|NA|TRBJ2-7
CATSPRPPYEQYF
TGTGCCACCAGCCCGAGGCCCCCCTACGAGCAGTACTTC
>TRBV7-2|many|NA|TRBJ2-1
CASSFRVGYNEQFF
TGTGCCAGCAGCTTCCGGGTCGGCTACAATGAGCAGTTCTTC
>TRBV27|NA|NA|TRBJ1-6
CASSLLPSLGSPLHF
TGTGCCAGCAGTTTATTACCGAGTTTGGGGTCACCCCTCCACTTT
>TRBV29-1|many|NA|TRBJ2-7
CSVVGGLGYEQYF
TGCAGCGTTGTGGGGGGATTGGGATACGAGCAGTACTTC
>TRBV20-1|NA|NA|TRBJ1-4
CSAGIRGATDEKLFF
TGCAGTGCTGGGATTAGGGGGGCCACAGATGAAAAACTGTTTTTT
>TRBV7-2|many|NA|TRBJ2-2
CASSWDGQNTGELFF
TGTGCCAGCAGCTGGGACGGTCAGAACACCGGGGAGCTGTTTTTT
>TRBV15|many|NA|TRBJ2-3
CATSGSDTQYF
TGTGCCACCAGTGGTTCAGATACGCAGTATTTT
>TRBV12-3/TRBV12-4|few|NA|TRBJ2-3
CASSLGRGRADTQYF
TGTGCCAGCAGTTTGGGGCGGGGAAGGGCAGATACGCAGTATTTT
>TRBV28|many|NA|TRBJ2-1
CASSSGRNYNEQFF
TGTGCCAGCAGTTCGGGGCGCAATTACAATGAGCAGTTCTTC
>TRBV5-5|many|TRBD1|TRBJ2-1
CASSSLTGADEQFF
TGTGCCAGCAGCTCCCTAACAGGGGCGGATGAGCAGTTCTTC
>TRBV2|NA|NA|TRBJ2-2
CASSAGAQGGLAGELFF
TGTGCCAGCAGTGCGGGTGCCCAAGGGGGTCTTGCCGGGGAGCTGTTTTTT
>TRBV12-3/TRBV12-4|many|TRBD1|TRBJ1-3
CASSSPMGQGNTIYF
TGTGCCAGCAGTTCCCCAATGGGACAGGGAAACACCATATATTTT
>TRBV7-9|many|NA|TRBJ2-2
CASSLASGLNTGELFF
TGTGCCAGCAGCTTAGCTAGCGGATTGAACACCGGGGAGCTGTTTTTT
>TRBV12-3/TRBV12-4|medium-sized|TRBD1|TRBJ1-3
CASSRGQLSGNTIYF
TGTGCCAGCAGCCGGGGACAGCTCTCTGGAAACACCATATATTTT
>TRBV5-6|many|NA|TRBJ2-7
CASSLATVYEQYF
TGTGCCAGCAGCTTGGCGACAGTTTACGAGCAGTACTTC
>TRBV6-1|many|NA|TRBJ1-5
CASSLTGVGGSLFNQPQHF
TGTGCCAGCAGTCTGACAGGAGTAGGAGGTTCCCTCTTTAATCAGCCCCAGCATTTT
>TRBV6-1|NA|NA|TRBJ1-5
CASSEGGGRQPQHF
TGTGCCAGCAGTGAAGGGGGAGGGCGTCAGCCCCAGCATTTT
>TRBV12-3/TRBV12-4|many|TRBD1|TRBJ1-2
CASSFQGEDYGYTF
TGTGCCAGCAGTTTTCAGGGGGAGGACTATGGCTACACCTTC
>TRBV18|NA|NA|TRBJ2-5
CASSPGPLETQYF
TGTGCCAGCTCACCGGGCCCATTGGAGACCCAGTACTTC
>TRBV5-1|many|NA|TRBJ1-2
CASSLTAEGIYGYTF
TGCGCCAGCAGCTTGACGGCGGAGGGAATTTATGGCTACACCTTC
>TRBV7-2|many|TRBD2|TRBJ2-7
CASSFLAGGYEQYF
TGTGCCAGCAGCTTTCTAGCGGGAGGATACGAGCAGTACTTC
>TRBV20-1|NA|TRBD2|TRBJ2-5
CSARGGLAGGEETQYF
TGCAGTGCTAGAGGGGGACTAGCGGGAGGGGAAGAGACCCAGTACTTC
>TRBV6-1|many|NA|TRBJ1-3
CASRGSGGGNTIYF
TGTGCCAGCAGAGGTTCCGGGGGTGGAAACACCATATATTTT
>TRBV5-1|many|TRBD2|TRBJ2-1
CASSSRLAGGNEQFF
TGCGCCAGCAGCTCCCGACTAGCGGGAGGTAATGAGCAGTTCTTC
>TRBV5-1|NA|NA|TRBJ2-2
CASSLVGQGTGELFF
TGCGCCAGCAGCTTGGTTGGGCAGGGCACCGGGGAGCTGTTTTTT
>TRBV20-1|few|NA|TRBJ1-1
CSATLVENTEAFF
TGCAGTGCTACCTTGGTGGAGAACACTGAAGCTTTCTTT
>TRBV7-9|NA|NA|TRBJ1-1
CASSPLAGHLTEAFF
TGTGCCAGCAGCCCCCTGGCAGGTCATCTGACTGAAGCTTTCTTT
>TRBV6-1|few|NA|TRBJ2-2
CASSESGGGLNTGELFF
TGTGCCAGCAGTGAATCTGGGGGGGGGCTGAACACCGGGGAGCTGTTTTTT
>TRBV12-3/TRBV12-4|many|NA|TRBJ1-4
CASSPLGYEWEKLFF
TGTGCCAGCAGCCCTCTGGGTTATGAATGGGAAAAACTGTTTTTT
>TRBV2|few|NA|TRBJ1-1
CASSEEVPTLRGTEAFF
TGTGCCAGCAGTGAGGAGGTCCCAACCCTTCGGGGCACTGAAGCTTTCTTT
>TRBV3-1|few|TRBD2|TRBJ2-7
CASSQDTQREGYEQYF
TGTGCCAGCAGCCAAGATACGCAGCGGGAGGGCTACGAGCAGTACTTC
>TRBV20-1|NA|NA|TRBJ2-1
CSATGLKQFF
TGCAGTGCTACCGGACTGAAGCAGTTCTTC
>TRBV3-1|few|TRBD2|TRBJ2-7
CASSPTGLAFHEQYF
TGTGCCAGCAGCCCCACGGGACTAGCTTTCCACGAGCAGTACTTC
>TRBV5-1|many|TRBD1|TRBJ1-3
CASSSLGGQASASGNTIYF
TGCGCCAGCAGCTCCCTAGGAGGACAGGCCTCAGCCTCTGGAAACACCATATATTTT
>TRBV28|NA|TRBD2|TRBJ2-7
CVSRTSFGTRASYVQYF
TGTGTCAGCAGGACTAGTTTCGGGACTAGGGCGTCCTACGTGCAGTACTTC
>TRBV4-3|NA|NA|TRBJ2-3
CASSLSFSGGGGNTQYF
TGCGCCAGCAGCCTCTCCTTTAGCGGAGGGGGTGGGAATACGCAGTATTTT
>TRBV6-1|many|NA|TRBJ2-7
CASKLTLNFVDTQYF
TGTGCCAGCAAATTGACATTGAACTTCGTCGATACGCAGTACTTC
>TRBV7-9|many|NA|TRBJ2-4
CASSLEGAKNIQYF
TGTGCCAGCAGCTTAGAAGGGGCAAAAAACATTCAGTACTTC
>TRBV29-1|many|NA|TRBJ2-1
CSVVGLKANNEQFF
TGCAGCGTTGTGGGCTTAAAAGCAAACAATGAGCAGTTCTTC
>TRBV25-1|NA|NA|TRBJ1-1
CASSASGTVEAFF
TGTGCCAGCAGTGCCTCAGGGACTGTTGAAGCTTTCTTT
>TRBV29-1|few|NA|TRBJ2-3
CSVEDMGPTDTQYF
TGCAGCGTTGAAGATATGGGGCCCACAGATACGCAGTATTTT
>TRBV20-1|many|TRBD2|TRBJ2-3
CSARLQRDYTDTQYF
TGCAGTGCTAGGCTCCAGCGGGATTACACAGATACGCAGTATTTT
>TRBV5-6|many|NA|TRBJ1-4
CASRSRATGEKLFF
TGTGCCAGCAGGAGCAGGGCCACTGGGGAAAAACTGTTTTTT
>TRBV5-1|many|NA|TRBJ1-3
CASSNGRAVGDTIYF
TGCGCCAGCAGCAATGGCAGGGCGGTGGGGGACACCATATATTTT
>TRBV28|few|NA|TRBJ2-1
CASRYEGDNEQFF
TGTGCCAGCAGGTATGAGGGAGACAATGAGCAGTTCTTC
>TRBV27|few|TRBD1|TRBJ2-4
CASSLRGTDILAKNIQYF
TGTGCCAGCAGTTTAAGGGGGACAGACATTTTAGCCAAAAACATTCAGTACTTC
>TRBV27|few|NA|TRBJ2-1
CASSLGGAGEQFF
TGTGCCAGCAGTTTAGGAGGGGCGGGTGAGCAGTTCTTC